The 3 T cell receptor beta chains below come from one sample, sequenced in a study of OX40 agonist ivuxolimab in advanced cancers. Libraries were prepared by immunoSEQ multiplex PCR; TCRdb keeps only in-frame clonotypes and omits some of them. The repertoire holds 60,000 or so clones, with 94% as singletons. The source material was CD4+ or CD8+ T cells sorted from blood, sampled in a trial of the OX40 agonist ivuxolimab. All receptors derive from an adult with an advanced solid tumor such as melanoma, head and neck, liver or kidney cancer.

The gene calls are TRBV7-9 and TRBJ2-1; the D gene is possibly TRBD2 (5 bases). The CDR3 sequence is 12 residues long. V gave up 4 bases and J gave up 9 bases, with 10 bases separating them. The V gene's germline CDR1 is SEHNR and CDR2 FQNEAQ (reference sequence). CDR3 in amino acids: CASSSTRGEQFF. The CDR3 nucleotides are TGTGCCAGCAGCTCCACTAGAGGTGAGCAGTTCTTC.

The J gene is TRBJ2-2, the V gene TRBV2; no reliable D call. Germline V CDR1 and CDR2: SNHLY, FYNNEI. V was trimmed by 9 bases and J by 0 bases, leaving 5 bases between them. The CDR3 loop spans 12 amino acids. This CDR3 reads CARRTNTGELFF. The CDR3, as DNA: TGTGCCAGGCGGACGAACACCGGGGAGCTGTTTTTT. The whole variable domain, filled in from reference TRBV2 and TRBJ2-2, reads EPEVTQTPSHQVTQMGQEVILRCVPISNHLYFYWYRQILGQKVEFLVSFYNNEISEKSEIFDDQFSVERPDGSNFTLKIRSTKLEDSAMYFCARRTNTGELFFGEGSRLTVL.

CDR3 DNA: TGTGCCAGCAGTCTCGGGAGCCGTGGGACCGAGCAGTACTTC. It is translated as CASSLGSRGTEQYF. V is TRBV6-5 and J is TRBJ2-7, with D possibly matching TRBD2 (6 bases). Germline CDR1 is MNHEY and CDR2 is SVGAGI. The ends were cut back, 5 bases at V and 6 bases at J, with 17 bases in the middle. The CDR3 runs 14 residues.